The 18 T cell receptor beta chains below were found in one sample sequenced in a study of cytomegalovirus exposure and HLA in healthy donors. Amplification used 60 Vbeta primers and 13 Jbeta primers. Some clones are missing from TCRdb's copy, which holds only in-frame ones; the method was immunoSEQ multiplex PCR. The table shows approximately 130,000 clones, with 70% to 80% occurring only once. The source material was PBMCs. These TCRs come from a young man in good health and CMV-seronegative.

CDR3 loop: CASSGDSFHYGYTF. The CDR3 nucleotides read TGTGCCAGCAGCGGGGACAGCTTTCACTATGGCTACACCTTC. This sequence joins TRBV7-2 and TRBJ1-2; TRBD1 matches 7 bases. Germline loops: CDR1 SGHTA, CDR2 FQGNSA. The CDR3 runs 14 residues. V shed 5 bases, J shed 3 bases, and the junction held 6 bases outside the gene matches.

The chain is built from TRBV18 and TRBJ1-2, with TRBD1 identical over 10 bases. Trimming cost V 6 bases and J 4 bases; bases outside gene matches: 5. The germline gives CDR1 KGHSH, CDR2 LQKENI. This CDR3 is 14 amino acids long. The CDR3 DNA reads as TGTGCCAGCTCCCCGACAGGGGGCCTCTATGGCTACACCTTC. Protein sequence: CASSPTGGLYGYTF. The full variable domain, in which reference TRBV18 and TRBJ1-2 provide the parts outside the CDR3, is NAGVMQNPRHLVRRRGQEARLRCSPMKGHSHVYWYRQLPEEGLKFMVYLQKENIIDESGMPKERFSAEFPKEGPSILRIQQVVRGDSAAYFCASSPTGGLYGYTFGSGTRLTVV.

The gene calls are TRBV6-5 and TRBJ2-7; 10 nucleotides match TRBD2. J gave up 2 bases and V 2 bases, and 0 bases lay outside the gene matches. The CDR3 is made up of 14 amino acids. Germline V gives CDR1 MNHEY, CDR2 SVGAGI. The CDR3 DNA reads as TGTGCCAGCAGTTACACTAGCGGGGCCTACGAGCAGTACTTC. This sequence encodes CASSYTSGAYEQYF.

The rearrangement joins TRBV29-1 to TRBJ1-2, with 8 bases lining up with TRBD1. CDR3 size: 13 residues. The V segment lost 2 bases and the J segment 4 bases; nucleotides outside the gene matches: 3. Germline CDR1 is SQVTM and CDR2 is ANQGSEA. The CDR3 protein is CSVEKGTGYGYTF. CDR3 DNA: TGCAGCGTTGAAAAAGGGACAGGCTATGGCTACACCTTC. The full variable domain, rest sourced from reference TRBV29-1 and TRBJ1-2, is SAVISQKPSRDICQRGTSLTIQCQVDSQVTMMFWYRQQPGQSLTLIATANQGSEATYESGFVIDKFPISRPNLTFSTLTVSNMSPEDSSIYLCSVEKGTGYGYTFGSGTRLTVV.

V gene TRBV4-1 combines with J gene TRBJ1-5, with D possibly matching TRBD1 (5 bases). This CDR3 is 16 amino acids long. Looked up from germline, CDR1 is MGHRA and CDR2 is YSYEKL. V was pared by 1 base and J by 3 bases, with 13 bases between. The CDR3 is CASSQVSSGSNQPQHF. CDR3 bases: TGCGCCAGCAGCCAAGTGTCATCAGGGTCCAATCAGCCCCAGCATTTT.

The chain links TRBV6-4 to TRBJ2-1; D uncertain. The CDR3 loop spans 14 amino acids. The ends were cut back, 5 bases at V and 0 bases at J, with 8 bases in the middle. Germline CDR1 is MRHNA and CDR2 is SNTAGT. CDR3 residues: CASSHSSSYNEQFF. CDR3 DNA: TGTGCCAGCAGTCACAGCAGCTCCTACAATGAGCAGTTCTTC.

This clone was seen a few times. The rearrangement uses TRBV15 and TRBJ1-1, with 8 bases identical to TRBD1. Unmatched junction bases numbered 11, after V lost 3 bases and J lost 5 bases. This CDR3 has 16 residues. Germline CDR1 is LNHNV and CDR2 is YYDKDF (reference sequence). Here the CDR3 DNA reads TGTGCCACCAGCAGCCCTCTTCGGACAGGGATAACTGAAGCTTTCTTT. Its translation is CATSSPLRTGITEAFF.

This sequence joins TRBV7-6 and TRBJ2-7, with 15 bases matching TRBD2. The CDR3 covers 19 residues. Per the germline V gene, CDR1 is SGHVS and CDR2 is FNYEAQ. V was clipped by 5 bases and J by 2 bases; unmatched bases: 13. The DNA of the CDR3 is TGTGCCAGCAGCCCCTACGGGACTAGCGGGAGGCAGGGCACCTACGAGCAGTACTTC. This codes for CASSPYGTSGRQGTYEQYF.

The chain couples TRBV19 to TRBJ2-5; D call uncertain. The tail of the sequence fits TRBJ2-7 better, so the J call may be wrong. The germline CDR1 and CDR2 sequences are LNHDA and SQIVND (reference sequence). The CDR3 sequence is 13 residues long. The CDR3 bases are TGTGCCAGTAGTACCGTTTACGGGTACGAGCAGTACTTC. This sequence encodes CASSTVYGYEQYF.

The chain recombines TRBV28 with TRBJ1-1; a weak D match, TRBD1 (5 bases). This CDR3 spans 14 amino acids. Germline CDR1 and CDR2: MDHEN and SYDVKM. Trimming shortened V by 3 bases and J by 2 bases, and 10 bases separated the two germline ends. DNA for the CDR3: TGTGCCAGCAGTTTCACAGGTCTAAACACTGAAGCTTTCTTT. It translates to CASSFTGLNTEAFF.

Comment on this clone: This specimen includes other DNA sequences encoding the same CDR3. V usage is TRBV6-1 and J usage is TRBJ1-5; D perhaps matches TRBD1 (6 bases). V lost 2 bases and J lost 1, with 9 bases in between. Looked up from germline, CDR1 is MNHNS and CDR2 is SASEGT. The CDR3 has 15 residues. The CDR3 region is CASSESGGSNQPQHF. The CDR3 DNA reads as TGTGCCAGCAGTGAAAGTGGGGGCAGCAATCAGCCCCAGCATTTT.

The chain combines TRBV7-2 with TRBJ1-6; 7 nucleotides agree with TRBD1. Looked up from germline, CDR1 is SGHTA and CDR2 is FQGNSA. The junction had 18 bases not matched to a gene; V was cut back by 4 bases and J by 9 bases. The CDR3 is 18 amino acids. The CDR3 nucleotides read TGTGCCAGCAGCTCCTCCGGGACAGCTAACACCAGTGGTTCACCCCTCCACTTT. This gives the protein CASSSSGTANTSGSPLHF.

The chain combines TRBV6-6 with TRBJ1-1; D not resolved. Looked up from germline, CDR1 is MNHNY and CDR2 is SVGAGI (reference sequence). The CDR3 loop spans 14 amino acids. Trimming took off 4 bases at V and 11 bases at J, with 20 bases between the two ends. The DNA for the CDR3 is TGTGCCAGCAGTTTACGGGATCTCGGCCTCGGGGCTTTCTTT. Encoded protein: CASSLRDLGLGAFF.

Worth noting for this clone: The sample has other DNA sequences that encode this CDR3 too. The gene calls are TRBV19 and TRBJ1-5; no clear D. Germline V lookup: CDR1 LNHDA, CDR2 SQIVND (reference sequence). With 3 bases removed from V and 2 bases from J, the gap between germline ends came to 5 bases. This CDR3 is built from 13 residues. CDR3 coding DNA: TGTGCCAGTAGTATTCGGGGCAATCAGCCCCAGCATTTT. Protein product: CASSIRGNQPQHF.

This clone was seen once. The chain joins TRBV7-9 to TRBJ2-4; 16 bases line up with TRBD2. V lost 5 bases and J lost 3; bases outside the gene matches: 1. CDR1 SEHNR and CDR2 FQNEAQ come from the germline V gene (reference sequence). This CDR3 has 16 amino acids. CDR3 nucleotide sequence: TGTGCCAGCAGCGGGACTAGCGGGGGGGGCAAAAACATTCAGTACTTC. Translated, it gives CASSGTSGGGKNIQYF.

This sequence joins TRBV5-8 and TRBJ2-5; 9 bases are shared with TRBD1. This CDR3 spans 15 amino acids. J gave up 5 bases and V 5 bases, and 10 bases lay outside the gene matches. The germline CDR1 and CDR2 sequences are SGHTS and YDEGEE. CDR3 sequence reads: CASRLLGTGIETQYF. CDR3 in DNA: TGTGCCAGCAGGCTACTGGGGACAGGGATTGAGACCCAGTACTTC.

The chain's CDR3 is CASSYATGGLHNEQFF. CDR3 nucleotide sequence: TGCGCCAGCAGCTACGCGACAGGGGGCCTCCACAATGAGCAGTTCTTC. The chain is built from TRBV5-1 and TRBJ2-1; 10 positions agree with TRBD1. The CDR3 loop spans 16 amino acids. Germline CDR1 reads SGHRS; CDR2 reads YFSETQ. Trimming at V came to 3 bases and at J to 5 bases, leaving 8 bases not matched to a gene.

The CDR3 sequence: CAISALTGASGGYTF. The CDR3 bases are TGTGCCATCAGTGCTTTGACAGGCGCGTCGGGTGGCTACACCTTC. This chain links TRBV10-3 with TRBJ1-2; weak D call: TRBD1 (6 bases). The V end lost 4 bases, the J end lost 7 bases, and 19 bases lay between the germline ends. The CDR3 has 15 amino acids. Germline lookup yields CDR1 ENHRY and CDR2 SYGVKD.